A selection of T cell receptor beta chains follows, all from one sample in a study of blood T cell dynamics during melanoma immunotherapy. The assay was immunoSEQ multiplex PCR, and TCRdb's table has in-frame clones only and misses some. The profile covers fewer than 8,000 clones, with about nine tenths appearing a single time and 9.5% to 15% taken by the ten largest. The sequenced sample was cell-free DNA from blood, obtained from a patient treated with checkpoint blockade. These receptors were obtained from a human donor with melanoma. CDR3s include the opening cysteine and the closing phenylalanine or tryptophan. The order of the fields is CDR3 protein, CDR3 DNA, V gene, J gene, clone size, D gene. The D gene is left open where the match is weak. A clone size is listed for some rows: how often the clone was seen (once, few, many), or a class if it is expanded.

CDR3 protein: CASGFGWGGYTF
CDR3 DNA: TGTGCTAGTGGTTTTGGGTGGGGAGGCTACACCTTC
V gene: TRBV12-5
J gene: TRBJ1-2
clone size: -
D gene: -

CDR3 protein: CASSNGGPRNEQFF
CDR3 DNA: TGTGCCAGTAGTAATGGGGGGCCACGCAATGAGCAGTTCTTC
V gene: TRBV19
J gene: TRBJ2-1
clone size: -
D gene: -

CDR3 protein: CASSQEPSGPSVTKLFF
CDR3 DNA: TGCGCCAGCAGCCAAGAACCTTCAGGGCCCTCAGTTACAAAACTGTTTTTT
V gene: TRBV4-1
J gene: TRBJ1-4
clone size: -
D gene: -

CDR3 protein: CASSGQGVGDTQYF
CDR3 DNA: TGTGCCAGCAGTGGACAGGGGGTTGGTGATACGCAGTATTTT
V gene: TRBV2
J gene: TRBJ2-3
clone size: -
D gene: TRBD1

CDR3 protein: CSVGEWGVRRDGYTF
CDR3 DNA: TGCAGCGTTGGGGAATGGGGGGTCCGTAGGGATGGCTACACCTTC
V gene: TRBV29-1
J gene: TRBJ1-2
clone size: -
D gene: -

CDR3 protein: CASSQSVTSGEQFF
CDR3 DNA: TGCGCCAGCAGCCAGTCCGTCACTAGCGGCGAGCAGTTCTTC
V gene: TRBV4-3
J gene: TRBJ2-1
clone size: -
D gene: TRBD2

CDR3 protein: CASSVEGTSSHEQYF
CDR3 DNA: TGTGCCAGCAGCGTAGAGGGGACTAGCTCCCACGAGCAGTACTTC
V gene: TRBV9
J gene: TRBJ2-7
clone size: once
D gene: TRBD2

CDR3 protein: CASSLFIRLTGETQYF
CDR3 DNA: TGTGCCAGCAGCTTATTTATACGCCTGACTGGGGAGACCCAGTACTTC
V gene: TRBV11-2
J gene: TRBJ2-5
clone size: -
D gene: -

CDR3 protein: CASSVRTGGDEKLFF
CDR3 DNA: TGTGCCAGCAGCGTACGGACAGGGGGCGATGAAAAACTGTTTTTT
V gene: TRBV7-2
J gene: TRBJ1-4
clone size: -
D gene: TRBD1

CDR3 protein: CASSLETRTLSYEQYF
CDR3 DNA: TGTGCCAGCAGCTTAGAGACTAGAACCCTCTCCTACGAGCAGTACTTC
V gene: TRBV7-9
J gene: TRBJ2-7
clone size: -
D gene: -

CDR3 protein: CASSPGTAAIEQYF
CDR3 DNA: TGTGCCAGCAGTCCCGGGACGGCTGCGATCGAGCAGTACTTC
V gene: TRBV28
J gene: TRBJ2-7
clone size: -
D gene: -

CDR3 protein: CASSISSGNNNSPLHF
CDR3 DNA: TGTGCCAGTAGTATTAGTTCAGGCAACAATAATTCACCCCTCCACTTT
V gene: TRBV19
J gene: TRBJ1-6
clone size: -
D gene: -

CDR3 protein: CASSLSLAGYNEQFF
CDR3 DNA: TGTGCCAGCAGTTTATCGCTAGCGGGATACAATGAGCAGTTCTTC
V gene: TRBV27
J gene: TRBJ2-1
clone size: once
D gene: TRBD2

CDR3 protein: CASSAPLGAKNIQYF
CDR3 DNA: TGTGCCAGCAGTGCCCCGCTGGGAGCCAAAAACATTCAGTACTTC
V gene: TRBV28
J gene: TRBJ2-4
clone size: -
D gene: -

CDR3 protein: CASKLGGSGANVLTF
CDR3 DNA: TGTGCCAGCAAACTAGGGGGGTCTGGGGCCAACGTCCTGACTTTC
V gene: TRBV28
J gene: TRBJ2-6
clone size: once
D gene: -

CDR3 protein: CASSKGWQFSNQPQHF
CDR3 DNA: TGTGCCAGCAGCAAAGGATGGCAGTTTAGCAATCAGCCCCAGCATTTT
V gene: TRBV21-1
J gene: TRBJ1-5
clone size: -
D gene: -